A single sample is the source of the 18 T cell receptor beta chains below, sequenced in a study of shared clonotypes between healthy human individuals. The data were produced by immunoSEQ multiplex PCR, yet TCRdb's version contains in-frame clones alone and is incomplete. The sample shows around 450,000 clones, about 85% of them seen only once. Sequencing was carried out using PBMCs. These receptors were taken from a woman aged 40 to 49 in good health. Some clones in this sample may be carry-over from other donors' samples.

The genes are TRBV7-9 and TRBJ2-6, with TRBD1 matching 7 bases. This CDR3 spans 19 amino acids. Germline CDR1 is SEHNR and CDR2 is FQNEAQ (reference sequence). Trimming took 5 bases from V and 0 from J; bases not matched to a gene: 13. The CDR3 loop reads CASSTRPIWTGSGANVLTF. The CDR3 DNA reads as TGTGCCAGCAGCACCCGACCTATATGGACAGGCTCTGGGGCCAACGTCCTGACTTTC. The variable domain in full, completed from reference TRBV7-9 and TRBJ2-6, reads DTGVSQNPRHKITKRGQNVTFRCDPISEHNRLYWYRQTLGQGPEFLTYFQNEAQLEKSRLLSDRFSAERPKGSFSTLEIQRTEQGDSAMYLCASSTRPIWTGSGANVLTFGAGSRLTVL.

This clone was observed once. The chain recombines TRBV7-6 with TRBJ2-1; D might be TRBD2 (6 bases). Germline assignment: CDR1 SGHVS and CDR2 FNYEAQ. The V end was cut by 4 bases, the J end by 9 bases, with 13 bases between. This CDR3 is 13 amino acids long. The CDR3 loop reads CASSSPPEGEQFF. The CDR3 DNA is TGTGCCAGCAGCTCCCCTCCGGAGGGTGAGCAGTTCTTC.

V usage is TRBV28 and J usage is TRBJ2-7; 8 nucleotides align to TRBD1. Germline trimming cut 7 bases from V and 1 base from J; bases unmatched to any gene: 9. The CDR3 covers 15 residues. Germline values: CDR1 MDHEN, CDR2 SYDVKM. This CDR3 reads CASKDGQGLSYEQYF. The CDR3 DNA reads TGTGCCAGCAAGGATGGACAGGGACTTTCCTACGAGCAGTACTTC.

The V and J genes are TRBV2 and TRBJ2-1; D is unclear. V was pared by 8 bases and J by 10 bases, with 15 bases between. CDR3 size: 12 residues. CDR1 is SNHLY and CDR2 is FYNNEI in the germline V gene. This chain's CDR3 is CASGNKINEQFF. As DNA, the CDR3 is TGTGCCAGCGGAAATAAGATTAACGAGCAGTTCTTC.

This clone occurred once. The V call is TRBV11-3, the J call TRBJ2-1; D gene uncertain. Germline CDR1 is SGHNT and CDR2 is YENEEA. The CDR3 runs to 17 residues. V lost 0 bases, J lost 0 bases, and 12 bases lay in between. In DNA, the CDR3 is TGTGCCAGCAGCTTAGATGGGTTCCCTAGCTCCTACAATGAGCAGTTCTTC. This codes for CASSLDGFPSSYNEQFF. Filled out from reference TRBV11-3 and TRBJ2-1, the complete variable domain reads EAGVVQSPRYKIIEKKQPVAFWCNPISGHNTLYWYLQNLGQGPELLIRYENEEAVDDSQLPKDRFSAERLKGVDSTLKIQPAELGDSAVYLCASSLDGFPSSYNEQFFGPGTRLTVL.

The V call is TRBV5-8, the J call TRBJ2-7; D is ambiguous. This CDR3 contains 15 residues. V was pared by 4 bases and J by 3 bases, with 17 bases between. Per the germline V gene, CDR1 is SGHTS and CDR2 is YDEGEE. The CDR3 loop reads CASSLRADPFYEQYF. The CDR3 DNA sequence: TGTGCCAGCAGCCTCCGAGCAGACCCATTCTACGAGCAGTACTTC.

This chain links TRBV21-1 with TRBJ1-5; the D call in the table, TRBD1, was not verified against the DNA. TRBV21-1 is an annotated pseudogene. This CDR3 region has 16 residues. For the CDR3, the DNA is TGTGCCAGCAGCAAAGGCAGGGAATATAGCAATCAGCCCCAGCATTTT. Protein: CASSKGREYSNQPQHF.

This clone was seen a single time. The chain employs TRBV7-8 and TRBJ2-7, with 9 positions matching TRBD2. This CDR3 contains 17 residues. With V trimmed by 5 bases and J by 2 bases, 13 bases remained unmatched. Germline CDR1 is SGHVS and CDR2 is FQNEAQ. CDR3 nucleotides: TGTGCCAGCAGCCTTAGGGCGTGGCTAGCGGGGACCTACGAGCAGTACTTC. As protein: CASSLRAWLAGTYEQYF.

In its sample, this clone was seen many times. The chain links TRBV29-1 to TRBJ2-7; 9 bases match TRBD1. V was clipped by 5 bases and J by 5 bases; unmatched bases: 13. The V gene's germline CDR1 is SQVTM and CDR2 ANQGSEA. The CDR3 is 15 amino acids. CDR3: CSVTPIQGALDEQYF. As DNA, the CDR3 is TGCAGCGTTACGCCAATACAGGGGGCGCTTGACGAGCAGTACTTC.

V gene TRBV6-1 combines with J gene TRBJ1-2, with a possible D match to TRBD1 (6 bases). The CDR3 length is 12 residues. Germline lookup yields CDR1 MNHNS and CDR2 SASEGT. V lost 7 bases and J lost 4, with 10 bases in between. The CDR3 region has the DNA TGTGCCAGCAACCGACAGGCCTATGGCTACACCTTC. Translated, it gives CASNRQAYGYTF.

This chain links TRBV7-9 with TRBJ1-4; 8 nucleotides match TRBD1. The CDR3 covers 15 residues. Per germline, CDR1 SEHNR and CDR2 FQNEAQ (reference sequence). V was pared by 5 bases and J by 7 bases, with 9 bases of the junction left unmatched. Written as DNA, the CDR3 is TGTGCCAGCAGCAAAGGACAGGGAGCTCGTGAAAAACTGTTTTTT. This encodes CASSKGQGAREKLFF.

The chain carries TRBV5-1 and TRBJ2-5; D is possibly TRBD1 (5 bases). Trimming stripped 7 bases from V and 1 base from J, with 8 bases between. There are 12 residues in the CDR3. Germline V lookup: CDR1 SGHRS, CDR2 YFSETQ. The CDR3 DNA is TGCGCCAGCTTCCAGGGCCAAGAGACCCAGTACTTC. Amino acid sequence: CASFQGQETQYF. Using reference TRBV5-1 and TRBJ2-5 for the parts outside the CDR3, the full variable domain is KAGVTQTPRYLIKTRGQQVTLSCSPISGHRSVSWYQQTPGQGLQFLFEYFSETQRNKGNFPGRFSGRQFSNSRSEMNVSTLELGDSALYLCASFQGQETQYFGPGTRLLVL.

The table lists this clone with a count of one. The J gene is TRBJ2-1, the V gene TRBV6-1; a weak D match, TRBD2 (6 bases). CDR3 length: 14 amino acids. The ends were cut back, 4 bases at V and 6 bases at J, with 13 bases in the middle. Germline V CDR1 and CDR2: MNHNS, SASEGT. The CDR3, as DNA: TGTGCCAGCAGTGCGGCAGCGGGCGCCAATGAGCAGTTCTTC. Amino acid sequence: CASSAAAGANEQFF.

This chain connects TRBV5-4 to TRBJ2-3; D uncertain. In germline, CDR1 is SGHNT, CDR2 YYREEE (reference sequence). Deletions cut 5 bases from V and 0 bases from J, with 13 bases between. This CDR3 is built from 15 residues. CDR3 region: CASSKPGSSTDTQYF. The DNA of the CDR3 is TGTGCCAGCAGTAAACCCGGTTCAAGCACAGATACGCAGTATTTT.

The chain is built from TRBV7-6 and TRBJ2-3; no firm D call. Per germline, CDR1 SGHVS and CDR2 FNYEAQ. The length of the CDR3 is 13 residues. Deletions cut 1 base from V and 7 bases from J, with 9 bases between. The CDR3 region has the DNA TGTGCCAGCAGCTTAGTAGGGCTCAATACGCAGTATTTT. This codes for CASSLVGLNTQYF.

This clone showed up just once. The genes are TRBV5-1 and TRBJ2-2; 9 positions match TRBD1. This CDR3 is built from 15 residues. Germline CDR1 SGHRS, CDR2 YFSETQ. With 4 bases clipped from V and 7 bases from J, the junction kept 8 bases outside the gene matches. The CDR3: CASSGSQGAGGELFF. The CDR3 DNA is TGCGCCAGCAGCGGCTCACAGGGGGCTGGCGGGGAGCTGTTTTTT.

The V and J genes are TRBV5-1 and TRBJ2-7; 9 bases are a match to TRBD2. Germline CDR1 reads SGHRS; CDR2 reads YFSETQ. There are 14 residues in the CDR3. Trimming took 7 bases from V and 0 from J; bases not matched to a gene: 5. The CDR3 region has the DNA TGCGCCAGCGGTATAGCGGGAGACTCCTACGAGCAGTACTTC. Its protein is CASGIAGDSYEQYF.

In this sample, this clone turned up once. The chain links TRBV27 to TRBJ1-1; TRBD1 might be the D (5 bases). The CDR3 loop spans 15 amino acids. Per the germline V gene, CDR1 is MNHEY and CDR2 is SMNVEV (reference sequence). V lost 5 bases and J lost 7, with 20 bases in between. The CDR3 reads CASSPTGGHGGEAFF. In DNA, the CDR3 is TGTGCCAGCAGTCCCACCGGAGGACATGGGGGTGAAGCTTTCTTT.